Each of the 9 T cell receptor beta chains below was sequenced from the same sample in a study of B cell selection in AIRE deficiency. Regulatory T cells were sorted as CD4+CD25hiCD127low/negative cells. Generated by immunoSEQ multiplex PCR, the TCRdb table keeps only in-frame clones and is missing some. The table shows thousands of clones, with about 87% occurring only once. Material: Tregs sorted from PBMCs. These receptors originate from a human donor with AIRE deficiency.

As DNA, the CDR3 is TGTGCCAGCAGGAAGATGGGACTAGCAGAAGAGACCCAGTACTTC. This sequence encodes CASRKMGLAEETQYF. The chain employs TRBV2 and TRBJ2-5; the match to TRBD2 covers 9 bases. Germline V gene lookup returns CDR1 SNHLY and CDR2 FYNNEI. J was trimmed by 3 bases and V by 6 bases; bases with no gene match: 8. The CDR3 extends over 15 amino acids.

The gene calls are TRBV5-1 and TRBJ1-4; weak D call: TRBD1 (5 bases). Trimming cost V 4 bases and J 2 bases, with 18 bases left between them. Germline assignment: CDR1 SGHRS and CDR2 YFSETQ. The CDR3 sequence is 17 residues long. In DNA, the CDR3 is TGCGCCAGCAGCCCAGTCAGGGCCCAAGGGACTAATGAAAAACTGTTTTTT. Translated: CASSPVRAQGTNEKLFF. Variable domain in full (rest from reference TRBV5-1 and TRBJ1-4): KAGVTQTPRYLIKTRGQQVTLSCSPISGHRSVSWYQQTPGQGLQFLFEYFSETQRNKGNFPGRFSGRQFSNSRSEMNVSTLELGDSALYLCASSPVRAQGTNEKLFFGSGTQLSVL.

The rearrangement joins TRBV18 to TRBJ1-4; D remains unclear. This CDR3 has 15 amino acids. V shed 4 bases and J shed 4 bases, with 13 bases lying between them. Germline CDR1 is KGHSH and CDR2 is LQKENI. CDR3 protein: CASSRGAGDNEKLFF. The CDR3 nucleotides read TGTGCCAGCTCACGAGGAGCAGGCGATAATGAAAAACTGTTTTTT.

The gene calls are TRBV18 and TRBJ1-3; D gene uncertain. The germline V and J ends were trimmed by 1 base and 4 bases, with 17 bases remaining between them. The CDR3 contains 17 residues. Germline CDR1 KGHSH, CDR2 LQKENI. The CDR3 DNA reads TGTGCCAGCTCACCACTGCACGGCAGGATAACAGGAAACACCATATATTTT. Amino acid sequence: CASSPLHGRITGNTIYF.

This clone has a single count. The chain joins TRBV19 to TRBJ1-1; D remains ambiguous. Trimming left V 7 bases short and J 3 bases short, with 18 bases between. The CDR3 spans 15 residues. Per the germline V gene, CDR1 is LNHDA and CDR2 is SQIVND (reference sequence). CDR3 in DNA: TGTGCCAGTACAAAAGGGAAGGGAGTTCACACTGAAGCTTTCTTT. Protein: CASTKGKGVHTEAFF.

This rearrangement joins TRBV14 to TRBJ2-7, with TRBD1 matching over 10 bases. V was pared by 2 bases and J by 6 bases, with 10 bases of the junction left unmatched. Germline V gene lookup returns CDR1 SGHDN and CDR2 FVKESK. This CDR3 has 16 residues. In DNA, the CDR3 is TGTGCCAGCAGCCAACTGCCGGGACAGGGGACCCTCGAGCAGTACTTC. Translated: CASSQLPGQGTLEQYF.

The chain has TRBV7-9 and TRBJ2-1, with TRBD2 matching over 7 bases. Germline assignment: CDR1 SEHNR and CDR2 FQNEAQ (reference sequence). CDR3 length equals 15 residues. V lost 5 bases, J lost 8 bases, and 12 bases stayed unmatched. CDR3 nucleotide sequence: TGTGCCAGCAGCCCCTTTGGGCGGGAGAACGATGAGCAGTTCTTC. Translated: CASSPFGRENDEQFF.

For this clone: At one of its ends the junction is not consistent with the germline gene, which may arise from a read error. The chain joins TRBV7-7 to TRBJ2-3, with D perhaps matching TRBD2 (6 bases). Germline loops: CDR1 SSHAT, CDR2 FNYEAQ (reference sequence). The CDR3 loop spans 16 amino acids. CDR3 sequence: CASSPLLSGGTDTQYF. As DNA, the CDR3 is TGTGCTAGCAGCCCTTTGCTCTCGGGGGGCACAGATACGCAGTATTTT.

The CDR3, as DNA: TGTGCCAGCAAACACCAGGGGGGTAATCAGCCCCAGCATTTT. Its translation: CASKHQGGNQPQHF. The chain couples TRBV25-1 to TRBJ1-5; TRBD1 aligns across 7 bases. Germline trimming cut 7 bases from V and 4 bases from J; bases unmatched to any gene: 7. Germline CDR1 is MGHDK and CDR2 is SYGVNS. The CDR3 length is 14 residues. Drawing the rest from reference TRBV25-1 and TRBJ1-5, the complete variable domain is EADIYQTPRYLVIGTGKKITLECSQTMGHDKMYWYQQDPGMELHLIHYSYGVNSTEKGDLSSESTVSRIRTEHFPLTLESARPSHTSQYLCASKHQGGNQPQHFGDGTRLSIL.